One and the same sample provided the 10 T cell receptor beta chains below, sequenced in a study of cytomegalovirus exposure and HLA in healthy donors. 60 Vbeta and 13 Jbeta primers were used in PCR. Profiling relied on immunoSEQ multiplex PCR, and the TCRdb table lists in-frame clones only, not all of them. The repertoire holds some 170,000 clones, with approximately 78% as singletons. Material for sequencing was PBMCs. These TCRs come from a woman aged 30 to 39 in good health and CMV-seropositive.

V usage is TRBV28 and J usage is TRBJ1-2; 9 bases line up with TRBD1. The CDR3 runs to 14 residues. V shed 4 bases and J 6 bases; nucleotides not matched to a gene: 6. Germline CDR1 is MDHEN and CDR2 is SYDVKM. This CDR3 is CASSSPGQGHGYTF. The CDR3 coding sequence is TGTGCCAGCAGTTCTCCGGGACAGGGCCATGGCTACACCTTC.

The chain has TRBV7-2 and TRBJ1-1; D gene ambiguous. V dropped 0 bases and J dropped 1 base, with 9 bases sitting between them. This CDR3 region has 15 residues. Germline assignment: CDR1 SGHTA and CDR2 FQGNSA. CDR3 coding DNA: TGTGCCAGCAGCTTAGCGCGGGTACCGAACACTGAAGCTTTCTTT. Its translation is CASSLARVPNTEAFF.

This clone was seen a single time. The chain employs TRBV7-2 and TRBJ2-7; 9 bases map to TRBD1. The V and J ends lost 3 bases and 3 bases, in that order; junction bases with no gene match: 6. CDR1 and CDR2 from the germline V gene are SGHTA and FQGNSA. The CDR3 extends over 15 amino acids. This chain's CDR3 is CASSFDGTGNYEQYF. The CDR3 DNA is TGTGCCAGCAGCTTCGACGGGACAGGGAACTACGAGCAGTACTTC.

The chain links TRBV11-1 to TRBJ2-7; 7 positions agree with TRBD1. The junction had 1 base not matched to a gene; V was cut back by 2 bases and J by 3 bases. The CDR3 is 13 amino acids. Germline CDR1 is SGHAT and CDR2 is FQDESV (reference sequence). The CDR3 DNA follows: TGTGCCAGCAGCTTAAGACAGGGCTACGAGCAGTACTTC. Its protein product is CASSLRQGYEQYF.

The J gene is TRBJ2-1, the V gene TRBV7-3, with TRBD2 matching over 7 bases. Germline V lookup: CDR1 SGHTA, CDR2 FQGTGA. The CDR3 length is 15 residues. Trimming took 5 bases from V and 4 from J; bases not matched to a gene: 8. The CDR3: CASSPLSGGYNEQFF. CDR3 in DNA: TGTGCCAGCAGCCCCCTTTCGGGGGGATACAATGAGCAGTTCTTC.

The genes are TRBV7-6 and TRBJ2-3; 7 bases are a match to TRBD2. This CDR3 has 16 amino acids. The junction had 9 bases not matched to a gene; V was cut back by 1 base and J by 5 bases. Germline values: CDR1 SGHVS, CDR2 FNYEAQ. CDR3 sequence reads: CASSLGPRTSRDTQYF. CDR3 bases: TGTGCCAGCAGCTTAGGTCCCAGGACTAGTCGAGATACGCAGTATTTT.

Only a few counts were recorded for this clone. The chain recombines TRBV14 with TRBJ2-3, with D uncertain. Germline V gives CDR1 SGHDN, CDR2 FVKESK. Trimming cost V 4 bases and J 5 bases, with 19 bases left between them. This CDR3 spans 16 amino acids. DNA for the CDR3: TGTGCCAGCAGCCCCCTGTATGCCCCCTATGGAGATACGCAGTATTTT. The encoded protein is CASSPLYAPYGDTQYF.

CDR3 in DNA: TGCAGCGTTTCGGACAGCTCACCCCATAATTCACCCCTCCACTTT. Amino acids: CSVSDSSPHNSPLHF. This sequence joins TRBV29-1 and TRBJ1-6; D might be TRBD1 (6 bases). The ends were cut back, 5 bases at V and 5 bases at J, with 16 bases in the middle. Germline V lookup: CDR1 SQVTM, CDR2 ANQGSEA. This CDR3 comprises 15 residues.

The chain has TRBV4-3 and TRBJ2-7, with 9 bases matching TRBD1. V shed 1 base, J shed 2 bases, and the junction held 6 bases outside the gene matches. Germline loops: CDR1 LGHNA, CDR2 YSLEER. The CDR3 has 16 residues. The CDR3: CASSQVGQGLTYEQYF. The CDR3 DNA follows: TGCGCCAGCAGCCAAGTAGGACAGGGGTTGACCTACGAGCAGTACTTC.

This chain links TRBV20-1 with TRBJ2-2, with D possibly matching TRBD1 (5 bases). The CDR3 consists of 11 residues. The V gene lost 6 bases and the J gene lost 7 bases, with 9 bases spanning the gap. Per the germline V gene, CDR1 is DFQATT and CDR2 is SNEGSKA (reference sequence). In DNA, the CDR3 is TGCAGTGCCAAAGGGGTCGGGGAGCTGTTTTTT. Its protein product is CSAKGVGELFF.